The following is a T cell receptor beta chain sequence with its context. In building TCR beta libraries, iRepertoire HTBI primers were used together with Arm-PCR of CDR3 regions. TCRdb redid the calling of the multiplex PCR reads with MiXCR, one entry per CDR3 protein. The table records 600,000 to 850,000 distinct CDR3 sequences, around 30% of them present only once. These data come from a study of regulatory T cells in long-lasting Graves disease. The CDR3 has 12 residues. With 0 bases removed from V and 7 bases from J, the gap between germline ends came to 7 bases. Germline V gene sequence: CDR1 GTSNPN, CDR2 SVGIG (reference sequence). The time point: persistent/refractory GD, antithyroid drugs over 5 years with positive TRAb. TCR sequences were obtained from RNA taken from PBMCs.

This sample comprised peripheral blood mononuclear cells (PBMCs), obtained when the disease was refractory, from a patient treated with antithyroid drugs. This TCR was recovered from a female donor with Graves disease. The chain is built from TRBV30 and TRBJ1-5, with D hard to call. The DNA for the CDR3 is TGTGCCTGGAGTGTAAGTGGGCAGCCCCAGCATTTT. Protein sequence: CAWSVSGQPQHF.